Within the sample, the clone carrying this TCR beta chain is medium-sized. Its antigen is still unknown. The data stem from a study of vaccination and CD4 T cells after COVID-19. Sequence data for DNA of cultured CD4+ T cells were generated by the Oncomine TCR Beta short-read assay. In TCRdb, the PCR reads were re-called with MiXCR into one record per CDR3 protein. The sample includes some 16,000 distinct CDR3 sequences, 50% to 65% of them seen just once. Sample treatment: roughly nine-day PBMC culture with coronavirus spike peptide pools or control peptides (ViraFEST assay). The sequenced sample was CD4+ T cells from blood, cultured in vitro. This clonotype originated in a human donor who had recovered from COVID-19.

The CDR3 region is CASGRDLHNEQFF. The CDR3, as DNA: TGTGCCAGCGGAAGGGACCTTCACAATGAGCAGTTCTTC. The V and J genes are TRBV27 and TRBJ2-1; D possibly uses TRBD1 or TRBD2 (5 bases each). The V gene's germline CDR1 is MNHEY and CDR2 SMNVEV (reference sequence). V lost 8 bases and J 5 bases, leaving 13 bases between the germline ends. The CDR3 contains 13 residues.